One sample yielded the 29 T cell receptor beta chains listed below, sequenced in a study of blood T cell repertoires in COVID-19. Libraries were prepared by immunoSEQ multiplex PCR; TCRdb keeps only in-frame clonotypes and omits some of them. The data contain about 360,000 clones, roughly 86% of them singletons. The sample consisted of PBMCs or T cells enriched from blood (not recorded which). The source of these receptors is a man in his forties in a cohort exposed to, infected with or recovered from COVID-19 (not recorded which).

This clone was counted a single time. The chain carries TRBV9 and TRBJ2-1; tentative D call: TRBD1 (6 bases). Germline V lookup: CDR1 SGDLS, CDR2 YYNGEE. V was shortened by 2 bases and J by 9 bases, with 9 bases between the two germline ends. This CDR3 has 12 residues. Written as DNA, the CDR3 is TGTGCCAGCAGCGTCCAGGGGATTGAGCAGTTCTTC. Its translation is CASSVQGIEQFF.

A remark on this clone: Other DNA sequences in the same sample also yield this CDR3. CDR3 region: CASSLGWRNSPLHF. The CDR3 bases are TGTGCCAGCAGCTTGGGATGGAGGAATTCACCCCTCCACTTT. This chain uses TRBV7-2 with TRBJ1-6; D not resolved. Germline lookup yields CDR1 SGHTA and CDR2 FQGNSA. This CDR3 spans 14 amino acids. Trimming removed 3 bases from V and 7 bases from J, with 10 bases in between.

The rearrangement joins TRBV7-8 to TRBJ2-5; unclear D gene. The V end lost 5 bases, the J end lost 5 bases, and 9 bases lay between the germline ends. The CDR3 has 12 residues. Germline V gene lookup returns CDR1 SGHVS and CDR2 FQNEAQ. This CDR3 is CASSRPRETQYF. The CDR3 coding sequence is TGTGCCAGCAGCCGCCCCAGGGAGACCCAGTACTTC.

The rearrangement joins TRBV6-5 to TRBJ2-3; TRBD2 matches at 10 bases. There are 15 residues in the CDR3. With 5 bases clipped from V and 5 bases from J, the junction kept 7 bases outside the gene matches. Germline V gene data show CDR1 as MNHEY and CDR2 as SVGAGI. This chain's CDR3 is CASSPSGSPVDTQYF. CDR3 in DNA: TGTGCCAGCAGTCCTAGCGGGAGTCCGGTAGATACGCAGTATTTT.

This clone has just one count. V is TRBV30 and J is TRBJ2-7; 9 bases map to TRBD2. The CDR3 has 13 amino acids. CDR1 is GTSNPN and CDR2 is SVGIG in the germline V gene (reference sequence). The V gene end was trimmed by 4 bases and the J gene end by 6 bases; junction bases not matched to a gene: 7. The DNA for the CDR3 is TGTGCCTGGATTAGCGGGAGCGGTCCCGAGCAGTACTTC. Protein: CAWISGSGPEQYF.

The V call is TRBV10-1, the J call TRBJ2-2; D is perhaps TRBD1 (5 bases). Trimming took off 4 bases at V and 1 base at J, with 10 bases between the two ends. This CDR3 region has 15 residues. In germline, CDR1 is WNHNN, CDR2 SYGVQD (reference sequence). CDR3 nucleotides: TGCGCCAGCAGTGCTTCAAGGGGGAACACCGGGGAGCTGTTTTTT. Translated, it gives CASSASRGNTGELFF.

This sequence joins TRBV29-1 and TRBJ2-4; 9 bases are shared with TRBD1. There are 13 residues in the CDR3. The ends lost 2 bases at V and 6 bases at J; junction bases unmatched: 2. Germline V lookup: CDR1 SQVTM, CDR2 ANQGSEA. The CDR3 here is CSVETGGRNIQYF. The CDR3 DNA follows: TGCAGCGTTGAAACAGGGGGCAGAAACATTCAGTACTTC.

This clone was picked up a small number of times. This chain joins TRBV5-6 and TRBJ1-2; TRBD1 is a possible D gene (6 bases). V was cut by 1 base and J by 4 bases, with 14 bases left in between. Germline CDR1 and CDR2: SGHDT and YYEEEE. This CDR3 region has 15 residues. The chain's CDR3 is CASSLRGGAAYGYTF. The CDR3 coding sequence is TGTGCCAGCAGCTTGAGGGGGGGCGCGGCCTATGGCTACACCTTC.

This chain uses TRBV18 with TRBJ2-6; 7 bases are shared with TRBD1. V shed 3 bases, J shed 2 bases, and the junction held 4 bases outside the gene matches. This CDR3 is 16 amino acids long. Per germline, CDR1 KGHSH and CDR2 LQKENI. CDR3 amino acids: CASSPSQGAGANVLTF. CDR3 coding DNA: TGTGCCAGCTCACCCTCTCAGGGGGCTGGGGCCAACGTCCTGACTTTC.

For the CDR3, the DNA is TGTGCCTGGAGTGTACAGGGGGCGCCTTACGAGCAGTACTTC. Its translation is CAWSVQGAPYEQYF. The genes are TRBV30 and TRBJ2-7; 9 nucleotides align to TRBD1. Germline V lookup: CDR1 GTSNPN, CDR2 SVGIG (reference sequence). The CDR3 extends over 14 amino acids. V gave up 0 bases and J gave up 4 bases; unmatched junction bases: 4. The full variable domain, in which reference TRBV30 and TRBJ2-7 provide the parts outside the CDR3, is SQTIHQWPATLVQPVGSPLSLECTVEGTSNPNLYWYRQAAGRGLQLLFYSVGIGQISSEVPQNLSASRPQDRQFILSSKKLLLSDSGFYLCAWSVQGAPYEQYFGPGTRLTVT.

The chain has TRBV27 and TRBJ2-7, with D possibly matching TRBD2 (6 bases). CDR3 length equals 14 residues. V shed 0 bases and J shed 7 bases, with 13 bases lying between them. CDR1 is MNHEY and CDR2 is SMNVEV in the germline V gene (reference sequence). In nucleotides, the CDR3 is TGTGCCAGCAGTTTATCTCGGGGGATTCGGGAGCAGTACTTC. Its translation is CASSLSRGIREQYF.

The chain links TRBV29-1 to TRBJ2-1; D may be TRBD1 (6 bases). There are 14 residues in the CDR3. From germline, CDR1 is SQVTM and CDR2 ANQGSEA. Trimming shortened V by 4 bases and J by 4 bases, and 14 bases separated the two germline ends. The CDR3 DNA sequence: TGCAGCGTTGTGTCCGGGACACCGTACAATGAGCAGTTCTTC. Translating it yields CSVVSGTPYNEQFF.

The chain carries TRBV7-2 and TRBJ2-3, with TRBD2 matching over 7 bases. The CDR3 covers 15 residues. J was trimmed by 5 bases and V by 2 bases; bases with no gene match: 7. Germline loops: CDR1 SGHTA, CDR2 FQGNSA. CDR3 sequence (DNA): TGTGCCAGCAGCTTAAGCGGGAAGGGCGGAGATACGCAGTATTTT. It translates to CASSLSGKGGDTQYF.

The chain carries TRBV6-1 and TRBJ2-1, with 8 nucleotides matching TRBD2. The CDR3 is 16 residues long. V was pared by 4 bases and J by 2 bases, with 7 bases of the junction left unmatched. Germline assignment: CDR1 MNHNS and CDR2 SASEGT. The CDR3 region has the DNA TGTGCCAGCAGTGCGAGCGGGACTAGACCCTACAATGAGCAGTTCTTC. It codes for CASSASGTRPYNEQFF.

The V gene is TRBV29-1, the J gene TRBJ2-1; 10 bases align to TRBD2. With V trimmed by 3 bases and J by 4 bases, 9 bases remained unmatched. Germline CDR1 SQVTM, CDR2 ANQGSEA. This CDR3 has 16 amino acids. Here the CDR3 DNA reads TGCAGCGTTGATTACGGGGGACTAGCGCAGTACAATGAGCAGTTCTTC. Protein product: CSVDYGGLAQYNEQFF.

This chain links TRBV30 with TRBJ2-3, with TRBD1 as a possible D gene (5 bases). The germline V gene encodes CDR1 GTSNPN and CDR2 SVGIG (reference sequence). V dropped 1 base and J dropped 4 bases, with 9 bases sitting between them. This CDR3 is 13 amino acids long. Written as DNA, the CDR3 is TGTGCCTGGAGTGGAAAGGGGCCAGATACGCAGTATTTT. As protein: CAWSGKGPDTQYF.

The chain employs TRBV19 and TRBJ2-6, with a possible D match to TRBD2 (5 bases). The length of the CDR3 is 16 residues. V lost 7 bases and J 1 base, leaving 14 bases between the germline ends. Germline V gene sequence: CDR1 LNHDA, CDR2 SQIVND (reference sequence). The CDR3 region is CASKSRRNSGANVLTF. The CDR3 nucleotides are TGTGCCAGTAAGTCGCGGAGGAATTCTGGGGCCAACGTCCTGACTTTC.

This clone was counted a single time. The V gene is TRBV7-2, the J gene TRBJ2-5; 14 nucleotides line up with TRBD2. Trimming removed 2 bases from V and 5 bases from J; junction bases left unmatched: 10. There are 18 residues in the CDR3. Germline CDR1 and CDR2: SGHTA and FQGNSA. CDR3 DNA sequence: TGTGCCAGCAGCTTAAGGGGACTAGCGGGAGACTGGTTGGAGACCCAGTACTTC. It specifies CASSLRGLAGDWLETQYF.

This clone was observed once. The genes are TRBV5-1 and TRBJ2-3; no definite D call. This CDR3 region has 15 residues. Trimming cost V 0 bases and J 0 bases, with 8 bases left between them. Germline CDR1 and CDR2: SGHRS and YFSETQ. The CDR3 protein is CASSLGGSSTDTQYF. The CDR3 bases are TGCGCCAGCAGCTTGGGCGGCTCTAGCACAGATACGCAGTATTTT.

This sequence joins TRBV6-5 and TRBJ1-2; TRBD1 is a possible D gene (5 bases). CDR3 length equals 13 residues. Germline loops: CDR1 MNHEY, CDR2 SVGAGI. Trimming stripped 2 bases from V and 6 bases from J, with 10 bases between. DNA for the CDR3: TGTGCCAGCAGTTACAGGACGGGGGATGGCTACACCTTC. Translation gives CASSYRTGDGYTF.

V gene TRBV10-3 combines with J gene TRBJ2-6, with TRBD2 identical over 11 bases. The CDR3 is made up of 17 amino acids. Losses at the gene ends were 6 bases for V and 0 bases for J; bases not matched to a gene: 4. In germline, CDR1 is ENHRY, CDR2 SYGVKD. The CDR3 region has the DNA TGTGCCATCAGAGCTAGCGGGAGGTACTCTGGGGCCAACGTCCTGACTTTC. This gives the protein CAIRASGRYSGANVLTF.

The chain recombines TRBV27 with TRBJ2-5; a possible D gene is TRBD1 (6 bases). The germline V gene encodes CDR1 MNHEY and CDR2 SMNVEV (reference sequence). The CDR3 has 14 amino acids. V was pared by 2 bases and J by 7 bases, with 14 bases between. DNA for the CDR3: TGTGCCAGCAGTTTAGCGGCAGGGGTGGGGACCCAGTACTTC. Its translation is CASSLAAGVGTQYF.

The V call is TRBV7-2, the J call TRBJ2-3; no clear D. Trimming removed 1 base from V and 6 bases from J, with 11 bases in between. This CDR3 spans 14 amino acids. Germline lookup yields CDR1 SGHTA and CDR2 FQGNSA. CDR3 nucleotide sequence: TGTGCCAGCAGCTTAGGAGGCTCAATGGATACGCAGTATTTT. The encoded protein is CASSLGGSMDTQYF.

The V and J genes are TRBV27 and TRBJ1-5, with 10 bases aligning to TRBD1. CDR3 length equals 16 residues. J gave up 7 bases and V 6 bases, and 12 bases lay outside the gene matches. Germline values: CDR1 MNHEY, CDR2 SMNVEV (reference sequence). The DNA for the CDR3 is TGTGCCAGCAGCCGGACAGGGGGTCCTAGGGGGCAGCCCCAGCATTTT. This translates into CASSRTGGPRGQPQHF.

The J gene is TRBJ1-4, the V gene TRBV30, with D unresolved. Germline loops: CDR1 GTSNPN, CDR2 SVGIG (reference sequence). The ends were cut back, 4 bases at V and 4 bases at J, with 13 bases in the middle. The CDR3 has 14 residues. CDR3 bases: TGTGCCTGGAACCTAGACGGCCTTAATGAAAAACTGTTTTTT. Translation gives CAWNLDGLNEKLFF.

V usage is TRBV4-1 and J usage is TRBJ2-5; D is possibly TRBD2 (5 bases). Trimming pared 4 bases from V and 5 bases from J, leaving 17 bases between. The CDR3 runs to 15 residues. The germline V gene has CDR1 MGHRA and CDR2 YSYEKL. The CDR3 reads CASSPMAGGRETQYF. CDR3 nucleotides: TGCGCCAGCAGCCCGATGGCCGGAGGCCGGGAGACCCAGTACTTC.

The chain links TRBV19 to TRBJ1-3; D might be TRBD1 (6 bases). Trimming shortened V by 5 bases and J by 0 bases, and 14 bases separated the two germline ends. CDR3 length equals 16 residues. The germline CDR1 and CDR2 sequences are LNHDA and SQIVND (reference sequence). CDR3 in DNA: TGTGCCAGTAGTCTACTTCGGGACATCTCTGGAAACACCATATATTTT. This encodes CASSLLRDISGNTIYF.

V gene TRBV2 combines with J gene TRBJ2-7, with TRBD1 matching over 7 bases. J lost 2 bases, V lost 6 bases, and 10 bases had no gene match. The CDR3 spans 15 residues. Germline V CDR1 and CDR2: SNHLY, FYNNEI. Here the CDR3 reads CASRNQGVIPYEQYF. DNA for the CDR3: TGTGCCAGCAGGAACCAGGGGGTGATACCCTACGAGCAGTACTTC.

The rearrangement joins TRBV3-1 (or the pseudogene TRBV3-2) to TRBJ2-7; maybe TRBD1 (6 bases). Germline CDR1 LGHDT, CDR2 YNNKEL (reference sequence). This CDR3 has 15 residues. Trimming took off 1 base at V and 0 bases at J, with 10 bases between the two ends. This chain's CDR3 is CASSQGQVSSYEQYF. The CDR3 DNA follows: TGTGCCAGCAGCCAAGGACAGGTGAGCTCCTACGAGCAGTACTTC.